This TCR beta chain was identified in a study of neurological immune-mediated disorders. Findings of the study overall: The multiple sclerosis repertoire cluster had no clinical or MRI correlate.

This clonotype was found many times. Its antigen remains unidentified. Template-switch 5'RACE cDNA synthesis added a 10-nucleotide unique molecular identifier. Per sequencing run, 15-18 subjects together gave over 190 million TCR-beta sequences. TCRdb itself ran the 5' RACE reads through MiXCR, one entry per CDR3 protein. Among about 71,000 distinct CDR3 sequences listed, 4.5% to 5.5% were seen once. CDR1 and CDR2 (germline): SGHRS, YFSETQ. This CDR3 has 15 amino acids. V dropped 0 bases and J dropped 1 base, with 10 bases sitting between them. This TCR derives from a man aged 25-45 years with multiple sclerosis. What was sequenced was PBMCs. The rearrangement links TRBV5-1 to TRBJ1-1; D uncertain. The CDR3 DNA is TGCGCCAGCAGCTTGGGTGTAGCGGGGAACACTGAAGCTTTCTTT. Its translation: CASSLGVAGNTEAFF.